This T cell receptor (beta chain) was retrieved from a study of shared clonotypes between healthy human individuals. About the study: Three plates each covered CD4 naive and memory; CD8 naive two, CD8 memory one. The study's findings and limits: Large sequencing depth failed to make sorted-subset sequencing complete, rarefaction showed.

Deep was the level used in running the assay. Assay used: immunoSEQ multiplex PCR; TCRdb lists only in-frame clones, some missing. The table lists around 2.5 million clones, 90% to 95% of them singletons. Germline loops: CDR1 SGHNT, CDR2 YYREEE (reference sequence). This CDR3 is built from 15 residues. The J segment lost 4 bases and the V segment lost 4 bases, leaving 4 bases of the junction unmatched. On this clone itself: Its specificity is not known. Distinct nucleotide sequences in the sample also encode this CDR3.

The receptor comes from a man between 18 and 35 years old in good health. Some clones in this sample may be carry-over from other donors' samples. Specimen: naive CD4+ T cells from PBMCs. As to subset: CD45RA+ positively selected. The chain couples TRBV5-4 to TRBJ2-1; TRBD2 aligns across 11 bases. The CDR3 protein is CASSTTSGSYNEQFF. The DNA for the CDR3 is TGTGCCAGCAGCACCACTAGCGGGAGTTACAATGAGCAGTTCTTC. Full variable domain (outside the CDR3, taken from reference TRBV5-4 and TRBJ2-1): ETGVTQSPTHLIKTRGQQVTLRCSSQSGHNTVSWYQQALGQGPQFIFQYYREEENGRGNFPPRFSGLQFPNYSSELNVNALELDDSALYLCASSTTSGSYNEQFFGPGTRLTVL.